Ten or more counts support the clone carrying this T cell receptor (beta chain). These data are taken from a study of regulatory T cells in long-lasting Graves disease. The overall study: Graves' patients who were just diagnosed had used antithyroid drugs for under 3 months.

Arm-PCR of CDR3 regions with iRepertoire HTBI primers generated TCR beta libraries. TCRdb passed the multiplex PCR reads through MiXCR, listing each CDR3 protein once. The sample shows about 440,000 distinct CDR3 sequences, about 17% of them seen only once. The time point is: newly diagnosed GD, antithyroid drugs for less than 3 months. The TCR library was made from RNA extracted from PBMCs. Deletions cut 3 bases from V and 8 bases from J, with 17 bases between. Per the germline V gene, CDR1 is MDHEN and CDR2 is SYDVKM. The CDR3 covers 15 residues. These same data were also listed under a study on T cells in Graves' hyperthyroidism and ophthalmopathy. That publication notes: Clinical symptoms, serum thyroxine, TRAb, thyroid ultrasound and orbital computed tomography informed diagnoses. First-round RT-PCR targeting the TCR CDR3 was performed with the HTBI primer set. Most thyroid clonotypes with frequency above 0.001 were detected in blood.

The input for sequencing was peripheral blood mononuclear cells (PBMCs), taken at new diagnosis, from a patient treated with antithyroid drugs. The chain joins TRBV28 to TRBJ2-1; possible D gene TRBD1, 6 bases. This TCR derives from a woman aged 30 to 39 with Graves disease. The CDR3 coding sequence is TGTGCCAGCAGTTTTATTGGACAGCGTTTCGATGAGCAGTTCTTC. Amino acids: CASSFIGQRFDEQFF.